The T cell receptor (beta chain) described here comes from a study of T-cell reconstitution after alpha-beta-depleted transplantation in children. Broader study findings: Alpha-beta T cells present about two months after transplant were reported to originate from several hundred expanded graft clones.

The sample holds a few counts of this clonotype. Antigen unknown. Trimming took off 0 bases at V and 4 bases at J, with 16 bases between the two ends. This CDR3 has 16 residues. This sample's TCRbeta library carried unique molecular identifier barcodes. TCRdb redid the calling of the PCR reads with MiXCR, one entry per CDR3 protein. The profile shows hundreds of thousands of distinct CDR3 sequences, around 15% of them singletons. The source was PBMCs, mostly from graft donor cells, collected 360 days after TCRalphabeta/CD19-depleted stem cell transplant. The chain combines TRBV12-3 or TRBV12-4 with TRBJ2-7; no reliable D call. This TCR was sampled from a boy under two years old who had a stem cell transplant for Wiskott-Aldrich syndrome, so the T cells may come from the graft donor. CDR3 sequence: CASSLALASPKYEQYF. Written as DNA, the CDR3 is TGTGCCAGCAGTTTAGCGCTGGCCTCCCCAAAATACGAGCAGTACTTC.